This TCR beta chain was sequenced for a study of T cell clonality in common variable immunodeficiency. Study-wide results and limits: CVID subjects had higher TCRbeta clonality than healthy controls, most marked in about a third. Fewer TCRbeta clones were shared among CVID subjects than controls.

Blood samples were heparinized, 5 to 8 ml per donor. This CDR3 is built from 14 residues. Looked up from germline, CDR1 is SGHNT and CDR2 is YENEEA. This clone was detected a few times. Its target is unknown. One end of the junction varies from germline; a read error may be responsible. The CDR3 end is not reached by the read, which stops 3 residues before it; the germline J gene fills it in. Produced via immunoSEQ multiplex PCR; TCRdb's table is partial and in-frame only. The sample has fewer than 50,000 clones, none seen only once; the top ten hold over 1.2%. This receptor was obtained from a person aged 18 to 75 in good health. The gene calls are TRBV11-3 and TRBJ2-1; TRBD2 matches 7 bases. The sequenced sample was peripheral blood mononuclear cells. Incomplete CDR3 DNA: TGTACCAGCAGCTTAGGACTAGAAGGCGATGAG. It encodes CTSSLGLEGDE. The complete CDR3 sequence is CTSSLGLEGDEQFF.